This TCR beta chain was retrieved from a study of OX40 agonist ivuxolimab in advanced cancers. Across the study: Recorded diagnoses for dose-escalation patients were hepatocellular carcinoma, melanoma, renal cell or head and neck cancer. Partial responses were seen in three patients, one with hepatocellular carcinoma and two with cutaneous melanoma. General study points: Expanded clones were, on average, more numerous in CD8+ T cells than in CD4+.

The CDR3 is 16 amino acids. V was cut by 0 bases and J by 5 bases, with 14 bases left in between. Germline lookup yields CDR1 SGHAT and CDR2 FQDESV (reference sequence). The repertoire was sequenced with immunoSEQ multiplex PCR; TCRdb's copy has only in-frame clones and lacks some. Of approximately 76,000 clones listed, around 88% are singletons. A remark on this clone: Its antigen is unidentified.

Blood sampling was done at baseline, cycle 4 day 1, and cycle 7 day 1. The V and J genes are TRBV11-1 and TRBJ2-1, with TRBD2 as a possible D gene (5 bases). This receptor was identified in an adult with an advanced solid tumor such as melanoma, head and neck, liver or kidney cancer. Source: CD4+ or CD8+ T cells sorted from blood, taken in a trial of the OX40 agonist ivuxolimab. The CDR3 sequence is CASSLALAGSHNEQFF. In DNA, the CDR3 is TGTGCCAGCAGCTTAGCGCTAGCCGGTTCACACAATGAGCAGTTCTTC.